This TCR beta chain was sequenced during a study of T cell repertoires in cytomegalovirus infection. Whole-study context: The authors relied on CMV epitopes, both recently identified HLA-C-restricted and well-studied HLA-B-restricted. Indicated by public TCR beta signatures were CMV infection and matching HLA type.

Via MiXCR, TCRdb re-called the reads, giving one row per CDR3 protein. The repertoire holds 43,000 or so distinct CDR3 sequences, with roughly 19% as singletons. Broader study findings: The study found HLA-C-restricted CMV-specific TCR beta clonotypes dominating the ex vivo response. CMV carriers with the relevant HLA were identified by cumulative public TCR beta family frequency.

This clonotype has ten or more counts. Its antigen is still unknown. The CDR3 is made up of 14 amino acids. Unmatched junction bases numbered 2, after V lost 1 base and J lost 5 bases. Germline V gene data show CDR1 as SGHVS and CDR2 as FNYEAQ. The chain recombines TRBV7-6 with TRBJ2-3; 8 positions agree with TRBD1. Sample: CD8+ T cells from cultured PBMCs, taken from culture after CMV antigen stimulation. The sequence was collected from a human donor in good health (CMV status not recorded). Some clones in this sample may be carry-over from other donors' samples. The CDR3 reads CASSLGRGQDTQYF. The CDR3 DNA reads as TGTGCCAGCAGCTTAGGCAGGGGGCAAGATACGCAGTATTTT.